These 11 T cell receptor beta chains originate from one sample sequenced in a study of shared clonotypes between healthy human individuals. Assay used: immunoSEQ multiplex PCR; TCRdb lists only in-frame clones, some missing. The sample includes over 2,000,000 clones, around 93% seen only once; the top ten take approximately 1.7%. In the naive CD8 group, cells lacked CD45RO and were positively selected for CCR7, so terminally differentiated effector memory CD45RA+ cells were left out. Sequences were obtained from naive CD8+ T cells from PBMCs. These receptor sequences come from a man younger than 30 in good health. Some clones in this sample may be carry-over from other donors' samples.

The chain has TRBV7-6 and TRBJ1-1, with unresolved D. Germline values: CDR1 SGHVS, CDR2 FNYEAQ. V was shortened by 5 bases and J by 3 bases, with 7 bases between the two germline ends. The CDR3 totals 12 residues. The CDR3: CASSLRYTEAFF. The CDR3 DNA reads TGTGCCAGCAGCCTAAGGTACACTGAAGCTTTCTTT.

Comments on this clone: The sample contains more than one DNA sequence encoding this CDR3. This chain connects TRBV27 to TRBJ2-2; no definite D call. CDR1 MNHEY and CDR2 SMNVEV come from the germline V gene (reference sequence). V was shortened by 6 bases and J by 7 bases, with 6 bases between the two germline ends. This CDR3 is 11 amino acids long. In nucleotides, the CDR3 is TGTGCCAGCAGCTCCCACGGGGAGCTGTTTTTT. It is translated as CASSSHGELFF.

The gene calls are TRBV7-9 and TRBJ1-1, with D unresolved. Trimming shortened V by 5 bases and J by 6 bases, and 10 bases separated the two germline ends. This CDR3 has 12 amino acids. Germline values: CDR1 SEHNR, CDR2 FQNEAQ (reference sequence). CDR3 bases: TGTGCCAGCAGCCTCCCCAGGTCTGAAGCTTTCTTT. Its translation: CASSLPRSEAFF.

The chain has TRBV19 and TRBJ2-7; either TRBD1 or TRBD2 may supply D (5 bases each). Trimming cost V 6 bases and J 2 bases, with 17 bases left between them. Looked up from germline, CDR1 is LNHDA and CDR2 is SQIVND (reference sequence). The CDR3 length is 15 residues. CDR3: CASRRRGSAPYEQYF. The DNA of the CDR3 is TGTGCCAGTAGGAGACGGGGCTCGGCCCCCTACGAGCAGTACTTC.

As DNA, the CDR3 is TGTGCCAGCACCCTCCGGGCAGGGAGGAATGAGCAGTTCTTC. Translating gives CASTLRAGRNEQFF. V and J are TRBV28 and TRBJ2-1, with a weak D call TRBD2 (6 bases). The germline gives CDR1 MDHEN, CDR2 SYDVKM. Trimming cost V 7 bases and J 7 bases, with 17 bases left between them. The CDR3 has 14 residues. The variable domain in full, completed from reference TRBV28 and TRBJ2-1, reads DVKVTQSSRYLVKRTGEKVFLECVQDMDHENMFWYRQDPGLGLRLIYFSYDVKMKEKGDIPEGYSVSREKKERFSLILESASTNQTSMYLCASTLRAGRNEQFFGPGTRLTVL.

As regards this clone: A read error may produce the germline difference seen at one junction end. This sequence joins TRBV30 and TRBJ2-1; 11 bases align to TRBD2. The CDR3 contains 13 residues. Germline assignment: CDR1 GTSNPN and CDR2 SVGIG (reference sequence). This chain's CDR3 is CSLLAGGYNEQFF. DNA of the CDR3: TGCTCTTTGCTAGCGGGAGGTTACAATGAGCAGTTCTTC.

The V gene is TRBV5-8, the J gene TRBJ2-1; a possible D gene is TRBD2 (7 bases). Germline values: CDR1 SGHTS, CDR2 YDEGEE. V lost 2 bases to trimming and J lost 10 bases, with 19 bases between them. The CDR3 extends over 15 amino acids. The CDR3 here is CASSFSGGPTEEQFF. For the CDR3, the DNA is TGTGCCAGCAGCTTTTCGGGGGGCCCTACGGAGGAGCAGTTCTTC.

The CDR3 protein is CASSPSPGTEETQYF. For the CDR3, the DNA is TGCGCCAGCAGCCCCTCACCCGGGACAGAAGAGACCCAGTACTTC. The rearrangement joins TRBV4-1 to TRBJ2-5; 7 bases are a match to TRBD1. Germline values: CDR1 MGHRA, CDR2 YSYEKL. This CDR3 has 15 amino acids. After removal of 4 bases from V and 3 bases from J, the junction contained 8 bases not matched to a gene.

The chain carries TRBV27 and TRBJ2-7, with 7 bases matching TRBD2. The CDR3 totals 15 residues. Germline CDR1 and CDR2: MNHEY and SMNVEV (reference sequence). The trim removed 3 bases at V and 6 bases at J, leaving 11 bases unmatched. This CDR3 is CASSLSVSGVGEQYF. The DNA for the CDR3 is TGTGCCAGCAGTTTGTCGGTGAGCGGGGTGGGCGAGCAGTACTTC.

This chain links TRBV4-2 with TRBJ2-7, with 10 nucleotides matching TRBD2. The CDR3 covers 17 residues. The germline gives CDR1 LGHNA, CDR2 YNFKEQ. V gave up 4 bases and J gave up 0 bases; unmatched junction bases: 9. The chain's CDR3 is CASSPGTSAFSSYEQYF. The DNA for the CDR3 is TGTGCCAGCAGCCCCGGGACTAGCGCCTTTAGCTCCTACGAGCAGTACTTC.

The chain has TRBV27 and TRBJ2-3; no clear D. The CDR3 totals 14 residues. V lost 5 bases to trimming and J lost 2 bases, with 11 bases between them. Per the germline V gene, CDR1 is MNHEY and CDR2 is SMNVEV (reference sequence). CDR3 sequence: CASSPTWNTDTQYF. CDR3 DNA: TGTGCCAGCAGTCCCACCTGGAACACAGATACGCAGTATTTT.